This passage covers 5 T cell receptor beta chains from one sample sequenced in a study of T cell repertoires in cytomegalovirus infection. For these receptors, no antigen is known. TCRdb reprocessed the reads via MiXCR and lists one record per CDR3 protein. In the table there are hundreds of thousands of distinct CDR3 sequences, 42% of which are singletons. This specimen was cultured PBMCs, taken from culture after CMV antigen stimulation. These receptors were collected from a human donor in good health (CMV status not recorded). Some clones in this sample may be carry-over from other donors' samples.

Comment on this clonotype: The germline gene is not matched at one end of the junction; a read error may be the cause. The CDR3 coding sequence is TGTGCCAGCAGCTTGAGAGGGGACACTGAAGCTTTATTT. Translated: CASSLRGDTEALF. The rearrangement links TRBV5-5 to TRBJ1-1; maybe TRBD1 (6 bases). CDR3 size: 13 residues. Germline-derived CDR1 and CDR2 are SGHKS and YYEKEE (reference sequence).

This clonotype has just a few counts. This rearrangement joins TRBV20-1 to TRBJ2-2, with 10 bases lining up with TRBD2. The CDR3 totals 15 residues. The ends lost 0 bases at V and 6 bases at J; junction bases unmatched: 4. Per germline, CDR1 DFQATT and CDR2 SNEGSKA (reference sequence). The DNA for the CDR3 is TGCAGTGCTAGAGATAGCGGGAGGTCTTCCGGGGAGCTGTTTTTT. Its protein is CSARDSGRSSGELFF.

In its sample, this clonotype was seen once. The rearrangement uses TRBV19 and TRBJ1-5, with D perhaps TRBD1 (6 bases). The CDR3 consists of 14 residues. V gave up 8 bases and J gave up 4 bases, with 15 bases separating them. The germline CDR1 and CDR2 sequences are LNHDA and SQIVND (reference sequence). The DNA of the CDR3 is TGTGCCAGTGACACTCAGGGGTGGAATCAGCCCCAGCATTTT. Translation: CASDTQGWNQPQHF.

This chain connects TRBV7-9 to TRBJ2-1; D remains unclear. V gave up 5 bases and J gave up 4 bases, with 9 bases separating them. CDR3 length: 13 amino acids. Germline V gene sequence: CDR1 SEHNR, CDR2 FQNEAQ (reference sequence). CDR3 in DNA: TGTGCCAGCAGCCCCCCCCTGTACAATGAGCAGTTCTTC. This encodes CASSPPLYNEQFF. The entire variable domain, with the rest obtained from reference TRBV7-9 and TRBJ2-1, is as follows: DTGVSQNPRHKITKRGQNVTFRCDPISEHNRLYWYRQTLGQGPEFLTYFQNEAQLEKSRLLSDRFSAERPKGSFSTLEIQRTEQGDSAMYLCASSPPLYNEQFFGPGTRLTVL.

This clonotype was seen only a few times. This sequence joins TRBV7-6 and TRBJ2-3; D possibly matches TRBD1 or TRBD2 (5 bases each). CDR3 length: 15 amino acids. V was trimmed by 5 bases and J by 2 bases, leaving 14 bases between them. CDR1 is SGHVS, CDR2 FNYEAQ, per germline. The CDR3 region has the DNA TGTGCCAGCAGCCCCAGGGAGATGGACACAGATACGCAGTATTTT. It is translated as CASSPREMDTDTQYF.